These T cell receptor beta chains were read from a single sample in a study of T cells in tuberculosis. Only in-frame clones appear in the TCRdb table, and some are missing; sequencing was by immunoSEQ multiplex PCR. The profile covers about 24,000 clones, with 95% to 96% appearing a single time and roughly 9.1% taken by the ten largest. Sequencing used PBMCs. The receptors shown here come from a donor aged 10-29 years with latent tuberculosis or without tuberculosis infection. The CDR3 runs from the conserved cysteine through the conserved F or W. D genes are given only for firm matches. Expanded clones get a size class; other rows say once, few or many, or leave the size out.

TRBV5-4	NA	TRBJ1-1	NA	TGTGCCAGCAGCGTGGACACCACTGAAGCTTTCTTT	CASSVDTTEAFF
TRBV19	TRBD1	TRBJ1-2	NA	TGTGCCAGTAGTATACCGGGACAGGGGATCTATGGCTACACCTTC	CASSIPGQGIYGYTF
TRBV6-5	TRBD1	TRBJ2-5	NA	TGTGCCAGCAGGACGCCGGACAGGTTCCAAGAGACCCAGTACTTC	CASRTPDRFQETQYF
TRBV7-2	TRBD1	TRBJ2-7	NA	TGTGCCAGCAGCTTAGTACGTCCCGGGACAGGGGCCTACGAGCAGTACTTC	CASSLVRPGTGAYEQYF
TRBV7-9	TRBD2	TRBJ2-1	NA	TGTGCCAGCAGCTCGACTAGCGGGGGGGGCAATGAGCAGTTCTTC	CASSSTSGGGNEQFF
TRBV5-1	TRBD2	TRBJ2-5	NA	TGCGCCAGCAAGGGGCGAGCGGGGGGTGGTGAGACCCAGTACTTC	CASKGRAGGGETQYF
TRBV14	TRBD1	TRBJ1-6	NA	TGTGCCAGCAGCCCCGACAGGGGGCGGTATTCACCCCTCCACTTT	CASSPDRGRYSPLHF
TRBV5-1	TRBD1	TRBJ2-7	NA	TGCGCCAGCAGGTCTCGGGACAGGGGGGGAGAGCAGTACTTC	CASRSRDRGGEQYF
TRBV9	NA	TRBJ2-5	NA	TGTGCCAGCAGCGTAAGGGGGTTTGGAGAGACCCAGTACTTC	CASSVRGFGETQYF
TRBV11-2	NA	TRBJ1-1	NA	TGTGCCAGCAGAGGAGGGTCGGGGACTGAAGCTTTCTTT	CASRGGSGTEAFF
TRBV10-3	NA	TRBJ2-3	NA	TGTGCCATCAGTGAAGGACAGACCCTAGGCACAGATACGCAGTATTTT	CAISEGQTLGTDTQYF
TRBV7-3	NA	TRBJ1-6	few	TGTGCCAGCAGTATGGGCGCGGGTAATTCACCCCTCCACTTT	CASSMGAGNSPLHF
TRBV5-5	TRBD1	TRBJ1-5	NA	TGTGCCAGCAGCTTGGGGGACAGGCGCTATAGCAATCAGCCCCAGCATTTT	CASSLGDRRYSNQPQHF
TRBV18	NA	TRBJ1-1	NA	TGTGCCAGCTCCCTGGGGGCAGTTATGAACACTGAAGCTTTCTTT	CASSLGAVMNTEAFF
TRBV6-5	TRBD1	TRBJ1-1	once	TGTGCCAGCAGTCGCCAGGGGGACACTGAAGCTTTCTTT	CASSRQGDTEAFF
TRBV30	NA	TRBJ1-4	NA	TGTGCCTGGAGCGTACAGGGTCGTTCGGAAAAACTGTTTTTT	CAWSVQGRSEKLFF
TRBV11-2	TRBD1	TRBJ1-6	NA	TGTGCCAGCAGCTTAGAGGGGACAGGGGGCGGTTCACCCCTCCACTTT	CASSLEGTGGGSPLHF
TRBV5-4	NA	TRBJ1-1	NA	TGTGCCAGCAGCTTGGGGACAAGTTCTAACACTGAAGCTTTCTTT	CASSLGTSSNTEAFF
TRBV4-1	NA	TRBJ2-1	NA	TGCGCCAGCAGCCACATGGAGGGGACCTACAATGAGCAGTTCTTC	CASSHMEGTYNEQFF
TRBV18	TRBD1	TRBJ2-1	NA	TGTGCCAGCTCACCACCGTCCGGGACAGGCTACAATGAGCAGTTCTTC	CASSPPSGTGYNEQFF
TRBV29-1	NA	TRBJ2-1	NA	TGCAGCGTTGACAGTTTCAATGAGCAGTTCTTC	CSVDSFNEQFF
TRBV2	NA	TRBJ1-1	NA	TGTGCCAGCCCTCCGGTCGAGTCTGTTAACACTGAAGCTTTCTTT	CASPPVESVNTEAFF
TRBV6-5	NA	TRBJ2-2	NA	TGTGCCAGCAGTTACTCGAGTCTTCCCGGGGAGCTGTTTTTT	CASSYSSLPGELFF
TRBV7-8	TRBD1	TRBJ1-6	NA	TGTGCCAGCAGCTTAGGTGGGGCAGGGGGCTCACCCCTCCACTTT	CASSLGGAGGSPLHF
TRBV7-6	TRBD2	TRBJ2-5	NA	TGTGCCAGCAGCTTAGACTTCCGGACTAGCGGCTCCCAAGAGACCCAGTACTTC	CASSLDFRTSGSQETQYF
TRBV30	NA	TRBJ1-5	NA	TGTGCCTGGAGGCAACAGGGGCCCCAGCATTTT	CAWRQQGPQHF
TRBV4-1	NA	TRBJ1-1	NA	TGCGCCAGCAGCCAACCATTCCTCCGGCGGATCACTGAAGCTTTCTTT	CASSQPFLRRITEAFF
TRBV30	NA	TRBJ2-3	NA	TGTGCCTGGGCCCGAGGGCGGGGGCCCACAGATACGCAGTATTTT	CAWARGRGPTDTQYF
TRBV4-1	TRBD1	TRBJ1-5	NA	TGCGCCAGCAGCCTACTCCCGGGACAGTCAGCCGCCCAGCATTTT	CASSLLPGQSAAQHF
TRBV6-5	TRBD1	TRBJ2-4	NA	TGTGCCAGCAGTTTTGGACAGGGTATTACCAAAAACATTCAGTACTTC	CASSFGQGITKNIQYF
TRBV6-1	NA	TRBJ2-2	NA	TGTGCCAGCAGGTTGGCCGCATGGAACACCGGGGAGCTGTTCTTT	CASRLAAWNTGELFF
TRBV27	NA	TRBJ1-3	NA	TGTGCCAGCAGTCGCGGGGGCGAAAACACCATATATTTT	CASSRGGENTIYF
TRBV13	TRBD2	TRBJ2-3	once	TGTGCCAGCAGCTTTTCTAGCGGGGGCCCCCGGACAGATACGCAGTATTTT	CASSFSSGGPRTDTQYF